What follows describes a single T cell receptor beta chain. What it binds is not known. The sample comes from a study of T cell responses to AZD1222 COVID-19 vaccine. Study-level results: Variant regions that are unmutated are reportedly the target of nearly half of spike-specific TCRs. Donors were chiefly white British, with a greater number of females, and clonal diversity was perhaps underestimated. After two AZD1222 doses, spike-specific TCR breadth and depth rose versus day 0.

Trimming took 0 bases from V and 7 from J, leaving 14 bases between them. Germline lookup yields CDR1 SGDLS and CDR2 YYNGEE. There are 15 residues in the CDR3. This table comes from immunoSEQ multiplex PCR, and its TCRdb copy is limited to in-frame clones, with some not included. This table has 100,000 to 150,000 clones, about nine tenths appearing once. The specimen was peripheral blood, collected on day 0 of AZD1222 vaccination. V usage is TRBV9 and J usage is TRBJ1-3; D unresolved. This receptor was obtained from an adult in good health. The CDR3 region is CASSVDPEVANTIYF. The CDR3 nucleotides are TGTGCCAGCAGCGTAGACCCAGAAGTAGCGAACACCATATATTTT.